This T cell receptor beta chain was retrieved from a study of CD8 T cells in ankylosing spondylitis listed by TCRdb under 2017. Regarding the complete study: The study set out to find disease-linked TCR variants by profiling T cell receptor beta repertoires in ankylosing spondylitis patients and healthy donors. Peripheral blood was sampled, and synovial fluid was additionally collected from ankylosing spondylitis patients. The full study cohort was made up of roughly 25 ankylosing spondylitis patients and approximately 100 healthy donors.

Study-wide conclusions, independent of this receptor: A TCR beta motif of fewer than 10 highly homologous amino acid variants appeared characteristic of blood from ankylosing spondylitis patients. The disease-linked clones showed a CD8+ phenotype and occurred at relatively low frequencies in peripheral blood. Some TCR beta motif variants had previously been reported in synovial fluid and blood of reactive arthritis patients, which suggested common disease-initiation mechanisms. According to the report, matched synovial fluid samples from ankylosing spondylitis patients were significantly enriched for the disease-linked clones.

Sequenced using an Illumina HiSeq 2500. Quantitative 5'-RACE with molecular barcodes was the method used to prepare the TCR beta libraries. Processing in the source paper ran as follows. Disease-linked TCR variants were identified with a new computational method built on a probabilistic model of VDJ rearrangement. TCRdb reprocessed the public reads (quality trimming at Q25 with fastp, clone calling with MiXCR) and kept in-frame beta chains. Each CDR3 protein appears once, grouped with its most common genes and DNA. The V and J calls and clone size come from TCRdb's table, not from the authors' own analysis. The sample data list about 800,000 distinct CDR3 sequences, and about 11% of these were observed just once. The ten largest clones represent 0.51% of the sample. This clonotype has at least ten counts. What antigen it recognizes has not been identified. No base qualities exist here, and no much larger clone lies one base off it.

There are 14 amino acids in the CDR3, from cysteine to phenylalanine inclusive. Of the read, only the CDR3 DNA is kept; its 42 bases are in frame from base 1. As encoded in the germline V gene (reference sequence), CDR1 is DFQATT while CDR2 is SNEGSKA. Trimming takes 6 bases off V and 3 bases off J; junction bases not matched to a gene: 6. This sequence was found in a male donor with ankylosing spondylitis. The chain couples TRBV20-1 to TRBJ2-1; the junction holds 9 bases that match TRBD2. Sequencing was carried out using blood, either unsorted or a sorted T cell fraction (not recorded which). The DNA sequence is as follows: TGCAGTGCCTCGACTAGCGGCGGCTACAATGAGCAGTTCTTC. The translation is CSASTSGGYNEQFF.